This T cell receptor (beta chain) was obtained from a study of blood T cell repertoires in COVID-19. Study context: From T cells, B-cell-depleted T cells, or PBMCs came the material, which was cDNA or gDNA.

CDR3 length: 13 amino acids. Trimming took 10 bases from V and 12 from J; bases not matched to a gene: 17. Germline V lookup: CDR1 MNHEY, CDR2 SVGAGI. TCRdb keeps only in-frame clones here, not all; method: immunoSEQ multiplex PCR. The repertoire has some 67,000 clones, roughly 73% of them found once; the top ten carry roughly 6.3%. The receptor was derived from a woman in her fifties or sixties with acute or convalescent COVID-19. The sequencing input was peripheral blood. The rearrangement links TRBV6-5 to TRBJ1-1; the match to TRBD1 covers 7 bases. DNA of the CDR3: TGTGCCACCCAAGGGACAGTACGAACCGACTCTTTCTTT. Residues: CATQGTVRTDSFF.